The rows below give T cell receptor beta chains drawn from one sample of a study of Graves' ophthalmopathy and Graves' hyperthyroidism. Each CDR3 protein gets one entry after TCRdb re-called the multiplex PCR reads with MiXCR. The sample consists of more than 1,000,000 distinct CDR3 sequences, 35% to 40% of them appearing once. Sample: peripheral blood or thyroid tissue (not recorded which). These receptors all stem from an adult man with Graves' hyperthyroidism. The CDR3 runs from the conserved cysteine through the conserved F or W. Each record gives: V gene, J gene, CDR3 protein.

V gene: TRBV12-3/TRBV12-4
J gene: TRBJ2-2
CDR3 protein: CASTRLGDRTGELFF

V gene: TRBV29-1
J gene: TRBJ1-1
CDR3 protein: CSLVPRTNRRGTEAFF

V gene: TRBV7-2
J gene: TRBJ1-2
CDR3 protein: CASSLGGGLSSDGYTF

V gene: TRBV10-2
J gene: TRBJ1-6
CDR3 protein: CASSYPTGVGNSPLHF

V gene: TRBV20-1
J gene: TRBJ1-2
CDR3 protein: CSADLTWTGVGYGYTF

V gene: TRBV29-1
J gene: TRBJ2-5
CDR3 protein: CSVEGGTVYETQYF

V gene: TRBV25-1
J gene: TRBJ2-7
CDR3 protein: CASSFGIYAYEQYF

V gene: TRBV19
J gene: TRBJ2-7
CDR3 protein: CASGLSGTAGEQYF

V gene: TRBV7-2
J gene: TRBJ1-4
CDR3 protein: CASSRGQSNEKLFF

V gene: TRBV20-1
J gene: TRBJ2-2
CDR3 protein: CSARIYGELFF